This T cell receptor (beta chain) originates from a study of shared clonotypes between healthy human individuals (dated by TCRdb to the early 2020s). Concerning the study at large: A couple of women and a few men aged 18 to 49 years were included in the cohort. For each donor, CD4 naive and CD4 memory were each given three plates, CD8 naive was given two plates, and CD8 memory was given one plate. The study deeply sequenced blood TCR repertoires of several healthy adults to estimate repertoire size and the extent of clonotype sharing between individuals. Libraries were prepared and TCR repertoires were sequenced by different laboratories using diverse techniques, in order to increase sequencing depth and limit assay-specific biases. Leukapheresis yielded between about 0.85 and 10 billion PBMCs per donor. Overall results and qualifications from the work: Naive subsets generally had larger estimated clonotype richness than memory subsets. Higher generation probabilities were observed for clonotypes shared by all four sorted-subset donors than for non-shared clonotypes. Sampling was restricted to blood, and TCR repertoires in tissues likely differ from the TCR repertoires found in blood. Pairwise subsampling led to the expectation that sequencing depth would affect the degree of clonotype sharing among donors. Incomplete sequencing was indicated by rarefaction of sorted-subset datasets, despite the large sequencing depth. The genetic and exposure-history diversity represented was limited by the small number of donors. When several donors were compared, the shared fraction of clonotypes was around 4.6% for naive CD4, less than 4% for naive CD8, 2.3% for memory CD4, and 0.35% to 0.5% for memory CD8.

CD8 naive samples were CD45RO-negative cells positively selected for CCR7, giving a CD45RA+CCR7+ population that excluded TemRA cells. The donors were healthy, HIV-negative adults with no recently reported acute infections or vaccinations. Every donor was a Caucasian adult residing in Nashville, Tennessee, USA. Blood was obtained by leukapheresis, after which PBMCs were separated by Ficoll-Histopaque density gradient centrifugation and cryopreserved in liquid nitrogen vapor phase. Analytical flow cytometry was used to check the purity and quantity of each magnetically sorted T cell population. Genomic DNA was isolated from each sorted fraction and quantified by UV absorbance on a Nanodrop 2000c. V is shortened by 2 bases, J by 7 bases, and the region joining them spans 12 bases. Sequences GTSNPN (CDR1) and SVGIG (CDR2) are obtained from the germline V gene (reference sequence). CDR3 length: 13 amino acids, cysteine to phenylalanine. Solely the CDR3 DNA is kept, with 39 bases framed from the first base.

Details on this clone: It has no known antigen specificity. Base quality data are lacking; no much larger clone is found one base away.

TCR CDR3 regions were amplified from genomic DNA by multiplex PCR using the deep immunoSEQ assay. For each cell subset, the extracted genomic DNA was distributed evenly across all wells of several immunoSEQ 96-well plates, and each plate served as one replicate. For sorted subsets, roughly 0.2 ug genomic DNA, equal to approximately 30,000 T cell genomes, was loaded into each replicate PCR. Purified libraries were measured with a Qubit 3.0 fluorometer, size-checked on a Bioanalyzer 2100, and measured again with the KAPA Library Quantification kit. Every immunoSEQ 96-well plate was sequenced on a dedicated single-read 150-cycle Illumina NextSeq 550 flow cell. The paper's processing steps were these. The immunoSEQ output contained only junctional sequences without quality scores, so filtering could not match that applied to full-length reads. Sequences were annotated with PyIR, a Python wrapper for IgBLAST v1.9, using IMGT germline references to assign V/J genes and CDR3. Reads with weak V/J assignments (E-value above 1e-6), missing CDR3, stop codons, out-of-frame junctions, or ambiguous translated residues were removed. V3J clonotypes were defined as sequences sharing an identical inferred V gene, J gene, and CDR3 amino acid sequence. Percentage overlap between repertoires was calculated by dividing the number of shared unique clonotypes by the size of the smaller repertoire. Repertoire richness was assessed with RTK rarefaction, the Chao1 estimator, and Recon v2.1 estimates of unobserved clonotypes. Generation probabilities were computed with OLGA for all TCRbeta clonotypes obtained by the gDNA method from several donors. In TCRdb, the immuneACCESS table is reduced to in-frame sequences with V and J assigned. These tables do not hold every clone; where another copy was compared, an unresolved V gene accounts for under half, and the others remain unexplained. V, J and clone size are taken as reported in that table, and D and trimming were inferred from the DNA itself. Present in this sample are about 2,200,000 clones, roughly 91% of which were seen just once. The top ten clones comprise 1.5% to 2% of the sample.

The sample taken for sequencing was naive CD8+ T cells from PBMCs. The sample's cell subset or site label, in plain terms: CD45RA+CCR7+. The receptor was derived from a man aged 18 to 30 in good health. Some clones in this sample may be carry-over from other donors' samples. Recombination joined TRBV30 with TRBJ2-1; TRBD2 is perhaps the D gene, given 6 matching bases. The CDR3 protein is CAWSTGGGNEQFF. The nucleotides are TGTGCCTGGAGTACCGGGGGAGGAAATGAGCAGTTCTTC.